This is a list of T cell receptor beta chains from one sample in a study of blood T cell repertoires in COVID-19. Generated by immunoSEQ multiplex PCR, the TCRdb table keeps only in-frame clones and is missing some. The sample includes some 99,000 clones, roughly 80% of them seen just once. Material for sequencing was peripheral blood. The receptor set was obtained from a woman at least 80 years old with acute or convalescent COVID-19. Both conserved end residues are trimmed from each CDR3. D genes are given only for firm matches.

V gene: TRBV19; D gene: .; CDR3 length: 12; J gene: TRBJ1-6; CDR3 protein: ASSPRGESGPLH
V gene: TRBV7-7; D gene: TRBD2; CDR3 length: 20; J gene: TRBJ2-3; CDR3 protein: ASSPKTNEGLAGWWSTDTQY
V gene: TRBV11-2; D gene: .; CDR3 length: 12; J gene: TRBJ2-3; CDR3 protein: ASSLVFGHRTQY
V gene: TRBV27; D gene: .; CDR3 length: 15; J gene: TRBJ1-2; CDR3 protein: ASSLSPPYTANYGYT
V gene: TRBV28; D gene: .; CDR3 length: 10; J gene: TRBJ1-1; CDR3 protein: ASRGFGTEAF
V gene: TRBV3-1/TRBV3-2; D gene: .; CDR3 length: 12; J gene: TRBJ2-3; CDR3 protein: ASSARTDTDTQY
V gene: TRBV12-3/TRBV12-4; D gene: .; CDR3 length: 11; J gene: TRBJ1-3; CDR3 protein: ASTGGAGNTIY
V gene: TRBV12-3/TRBV12-4; D gene: .; CDR3 length: 11; J gene: TRBJ1-5; CDR3 protein: ASSPREDRPQH
V gene: TRBV6-5; D gene: .; CDR3 length: 13; J gene: TRBJ1-1; CDR3 protein: ASSPRTWINTEAF
V gene: TRBV5-6; D gene: .; CDR3 length: 12; J gene: TRBJ1-2; CDR3 protein: ASSIGRTGYGYT
V gene: TRBV7-9; D gene: .; CDR3 length: 12; J gene: TRBJ1-1; CDR3 protein: ASSFGQNTAEAF
V gene: TRBV5-5; D gene: .; CDR3 length: 12; J gene: TRBJ2-3; CDR3 protein: ASSSLTVTDTQY
V gene: TRBV5-4; D gene: .; CDR3 length: 12; J gene: TRBJ2-1; CDR3 protein: ASSVGEKYNEQF
V gene: TRBV7-9; D gene: TRBD1; CDR3 length: 12; J gene: TRBJ1-6; CDR3 protein: ASSGDRARSPLH
V gene: TRBV30; D gene: .; CDR3 length: 14; J gene: TRBJ1-6; CDR3 protein: AWSVQPGQYNSPLH